One sample yielded the 21 T cell receptor beta chains listed below, sequenced in a study of radiation and T cells in renal cell carcinoma. Documented time point: baseline pretreatment blood. Indicated treatment: 15 Gy SBRT to primary tumor, nephrectomy 4 weeks later. The data were produced by immunoSEQ multiplex PCR, yet TCRdb's version contains in-frame clones alone and is incomplete. The sample carries 130,000 or so clones, approximately 91% recorded once. Here the sequenced sample was blood, taken from a patient whose treatment included radiotherapy and nephrectomy. Receptors originate from a woman between 45 and 60 years old with renal cell carcinoma.

In nucleotides, the CDR3 is TGTGCCAGCTCACCAGGGTTCGGGGAAAAACTGTTTTTT. It codes for CASSPGFGEKLFF. This chain links TRBV18 with TRBJ1-4, with no clear D. The CDR3 runs 13 residues. Germline values: CDR1 KGHSH, CDR2 LQKENI. V lost 2 bases to trimming and J lost 8 bases, with 9 bases between them.

CDR3 sequence: CASGESWNTIYF. CDR3 nucleotide sequence: TGTGCCAGCGGGGAGTCTTGGAACACCATATATTTT. This sequence joins TRBV6-6 and TRBJ1-3; D gene unclear. V was cut by 8 bases and J by 7 bases, with 12 bases left in between. The CDR3 loop spans 12 amino acids. Germline CDR1 reads MNHNY; CDR2 reads SVGAGI (reference sequence).

The J gene is TRBJ2-2, the V gene TRBV5-1; either TRBD1 or TRBD2 may fit D (5 bases each). The CDR3 is 17 amino acids. The V gene's germline CDR1 is SGHRS and CDR2 YFSETQ. Trimming removed 4 bases from V and 4 bases from J, with 20 bases in between. The CDR3 sequence: CASSVQRGRTITGELFF. DNA for the CDR3: TGCGCCAGCAGCGTGCAGAGGGGTCGGACGATCACCGGGGAGCTGTTTTTT.

This clone was counted only a few times. This chain connects TRBV7-2 to TRBJ2-1; TRBD2 aligns across 7 bases. CDR3 size: 14 residues. Trimming cost V 8 bases and J 9 bases; bases outside gene matches: 13. CDR1 SGHTA and CDR2 FQGNSA come from the germline V gene. The CDR3 reads CASGPGLSGTEQFF. In DNA form, the CDR3 reads TGTGCCAGCGGACCGGGACTATCGGGCACTGAGCAGTTCTTC.

The J gene is TRBJ2-1, the V gene TRBV13; TRBD1 aligns across 8 bases. Unmatched junction bases numbered 9, after V lost 4 bases and J lost 7 bases. The CDR3 spans 15 residues. From germline, CDR1 is PRHDT and CDR2 FYEKMQ (reference sequence). The CDR3 DNA sequence: TGTGCCAGCAGCTACGTAGGACAGGGTGGAAATGAGCAGTTCTTC. This sequence encodes CASSYVGQGGNEQFF. Together with reference TRBV13 and TRBJ2-1, the CDR3 gives the full variable domain: AAGVIQSPRHLIKEKRETATLKCYPIPRHDTVYWYQQGPGQDPQFLISFYEKMQSDKGSIPDRFSAQQFSDYHSELNMSSLELGDSALYFCASSYVGQGGNEQFFGPGTRLTVL.

The chain joins TRBV25-1 to TRBJ1-1, with a weak D call TRBD1 (5 bases). Germline V lookup: CDR1 MGHDK, CDR2 SYGVNS. CDR3 length equals 14 residues. Deletions cut 4 bases from V and 2 bases from J, with 11 bases between. CDR3 loop: CASSASWDNTEAFF. The CDR3 DNA reads TGTGCCAGCAGTGCCTCATGGGACAACACTGAAGCTTTCTTT.

The chain recombines TRBV4-2 with TRBJ1-4; tentative D call: TRBD1 (5 bases). Trimming took off 0 bases at V and 7 bases at J, with 15 bases between the two ends. Germline V lookup: CDR1 LGHNA, CDR2 YNFKEQ. CDR3 length equals 16 residues. The CDR3, as DNA: TGTGCCAGCAGCCAAGAGTCCGCGGCTGGGGGTGAAAAACTGTTTTTT. Amino acids: CASSQESAAGGEKLFF.

This clone appeared once. The V and J genes are TRBV4-3 and TRBJ2-7; unclear D gene. CDR1 LGHNA and CDR2 YSLEER come from the germline V gene. The V end lost 0 bases, the J end lost 2 bases, and 8 bases lay between the germline ends. This CDR3 has 14 residues. The CDR3 spells CASSQDWTTYEQYF. DNA of the CDR3: TGCGCCAGCAGCCAAGATTGGACGACCTACGAGCAGTACTTC.

This sequence joins TRBV5-1 and TRBJ2-7; TRBD1 or TRBD2 may be the D gene (5 bases each). The germline V and J ends were trimmed by 4 bases and 4 bases, with 18 bases remaining between them. This CDR3 has 15 residues. Per germline, CDR1 SGHRS and CDR2 YFSETQ. The DNA for the CDR3 is TGCGCCAGCAGCCGGGACGGCGACACTACATACGAGCAGTACTTC. Its protein product is CASSRDGDTTYEQYF.

This rearrangement joins TRBV28 to TRBJ1-6, with D unresolved. CDR3 length: 15 amino acids. CDR1 is MDHEN, CDR2 SYDVKM, per germline. V lost 3 bases to trimming and J lost 3 bases, with 9 bases between them. CDR3 DNA: TGTGCCAGCAGTTTGGCACTACGCTATAATTCACCCCTCCACTTT. Encoded protein: CASSLALRYNSPLHF.

This chain uses TRBV4-3 with TRBJ2-6, with 8 bases that match TRBD1. Germline CDR1 reads LGHNA; CDR2 reads YSLEER. Trimming cost V 0 bases and J 2 bases; bases outside gene matches: 0. This CDR3 is 16 amino acids long. CDR3 region: CASSQETGAGANVLTF. The CDR3 DNA reads as TGCGCCAGCAGCCAAGAGACAGGGGCTGGGGCCAACGTCCTGACTTTC.

J is TRBJ2-5 and V is TRBV7-2, with 8 bases matching TRBD2. CDR3 length equals 15 residues. Trimming removed 1 base from V and 5 bases from J; junction bases left unmatched: 6. Germline assignment: CDR1 SGHTA and CDR2 FQGNSA. CDR3: CASSLGAGARETQYF. The CDR3 coding sequence is TGTGCCAGCAGCTTAGGAGCGGGGGCCCGGGAGACCCAGTACTTC.

The chain joins TRBV7-8 to TRBJ2-5; TRBD1 matches at 9 bases. CDR1 SGHVS and CDR2 FQNEAQ come from the germline V gene. The J segment lost 5 bases and the V segment lost 6 bases, leaving 10 bases of the junction unmatched. This CDR3 is 15 amino acids long. The CDR3 bases are TGTGCCAGCAGTTTCCTCGGACAGGGGATTGAGACCCAGTACTTC. This encodes CASSFLGQGIETQYF. Full variable domain (missing parts from reference TRBV7-8 and TRBJ2-5): GAGVSQSPRYKVAKRGQDVALRCDPISGHVSLFWYQQALGQGPEFLTYFQNEAQLDKSGLPSDRFFAERPEGSVSTLKIQRTQQEDSAVYLCASSFLGQGIETQYFGPGTRLLVL.

The chain is built from TRBV30 and TRBJ1-4; 10 nucleotides agree with TRBD1. In germline, CDR1 is GTSNPN, CDR2 SVGIG (reference sequence). This CDR3 comprises 15 residues. After removal of 1 base from V and 8 bases from J, the junction contained 7 bases not matched to a gene. This chain's CDR3 is CAWSGKGTGEEKLFF. Here the CDR3 DNA reads TGTGCCTGGAGTGGTAAGGGGACAGGGGAAGAAAAACTGTTTTTT.

The chain has TRBV25-1 and TRBJ1-2; 8 nucleotides align to TRBD1. This CDR3 spans 14 amino acids. Germline CDR1 reads MGHDK; CDR2 reads SYGVNS. V lost 3 bases and J lost 4; bases outside the gene matches: 4. The CDR3 DNA reads as TGTGCCAGCAGTGAGACAGGGGCCTTCTATGGCTACACCTTC. Translation: CASSETGAFYGYTF.

In this sample, this clone turned up once. The chain uses TRBV27 and TRBJ2-3, with 12 bases lining up with TRBD2. Unmatched junction bases numbered 2, after V lost 5 bases and J lost 5 bases. Germline CDR1 reads MNHEY; CDR2 reads SMNVEV (reference sequence). The CDR3 contains 14 residues. The chain's CDR3 is CASSQLAGGDTQYF. Here the CDR3 DNA reads TGTGCCAGCAGTCAACTAGCGGGGGGAGATACGCAGTATTTT.

This clone was counted once. One end of the junction fails to match germline, which may point to a read error. The rearrangement uses TRBV5-4 and TRBJ1-6; 9 bases line up with TRBD1. The CDR3 has 17 amino acids. Per the germline V gene, CDR1 is SGHNT and CDR2 is YYREEE (reference sequence). The CDR3, as DNA: TGTGCCAGCAGAGGGACCGGGACAGGGTCCTACAATTCACCCCTCCACTTT. Protein product: CASRGTGTGSYNSPLHF.

This chain uses TRBV28 with TRBJ2-7, with D maybe TRBD1 (6 bases). This CDR3 is 14 amino acids long. The V gene's germline CDR1 is MDHEN and CDR2 SYDVKM. V was pared by 6 bases and J by 1 base, with 13 bases between. The CDR3 protein is CASSLAQGSYEQYF. The CDR3 region has the DNA TGTGCCAGCAGCCTAGCCCAGGGGTCCTACGAGCAGTACTTC. The full variable domain, in which reference TRBV28 and TRBJ2-7 provide the parts outside the CDR3, is DVKVTQSSRYLVKRTGEKVFLECVQDMDHENMFWYRQDPGLGLRLIYFSYDVKMKEKGDIPEGYSVSREKKERFSLILESASTNQTSMYLCASSLAQGSYEQYFGPGTRLTVT.

The V and J genes are TRBV6-6 and TRBJ2-5; perhaps TRBD1 as D (6 bases). This CDR3 has 14 amino acids. V lost 7 bases, J lost 0 bases, and 12 bases lay in between. Germline loops: CDR1 MNHNY, CDR2 SVGAGI (reference sequence). CDR3 nucleotides: TGTGCCAGCACCTCTGGACAGCACCAAGAGACCCAGTACTTC. This codes for CASTSGQHQETQYF.

The chain couples TRBV10-3 to TRBJ1-5; TRBD1 might be the D (5 bases). The CDR3 has 16 amino acids. V shed 0 bases and J shed 0 bases, with 9 bases lying between them. Per the germline V gene, CDR1 is ENHRY and CDR2 is SYGVKD. CDR3 residues: CAISESGVGSNQPQHF. The DNA for the CDR3 is TGTGCCATCAGTGAGTCAGGGGTCGGTAGCAATCAGCCCCAGCATTTT.

The CDR3 DNA reads as TGCAGTGCTAGCAGAGGCTACGAGCAGTACTTC. It codes for CSASRGYEQYF. This rearrangement joins TRBV20-1 to TRBJ2-5, with D unresolved. The J call may be faulty, since TRBJ2-7 better matches the DNA end. Germline values: CDR1 DFQATT, CDR2 SNEGSKA (reference sequence). This CDR3 is 11 amino acids long.